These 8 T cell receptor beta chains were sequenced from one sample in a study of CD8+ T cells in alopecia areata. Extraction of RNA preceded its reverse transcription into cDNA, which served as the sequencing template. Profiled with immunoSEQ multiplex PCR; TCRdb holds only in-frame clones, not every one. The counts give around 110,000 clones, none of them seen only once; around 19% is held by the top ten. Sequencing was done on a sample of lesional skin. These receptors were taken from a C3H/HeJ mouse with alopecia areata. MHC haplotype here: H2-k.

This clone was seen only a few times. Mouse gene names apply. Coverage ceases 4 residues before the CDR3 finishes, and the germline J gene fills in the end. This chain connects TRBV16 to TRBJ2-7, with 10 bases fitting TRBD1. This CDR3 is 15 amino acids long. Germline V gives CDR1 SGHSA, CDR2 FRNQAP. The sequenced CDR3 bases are TGTGCAAGCAGCTTAGTAGACAGGGGGCGGGAT. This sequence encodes CASSLVDRGRD. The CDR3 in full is CASSLVDRGRDEQYF.

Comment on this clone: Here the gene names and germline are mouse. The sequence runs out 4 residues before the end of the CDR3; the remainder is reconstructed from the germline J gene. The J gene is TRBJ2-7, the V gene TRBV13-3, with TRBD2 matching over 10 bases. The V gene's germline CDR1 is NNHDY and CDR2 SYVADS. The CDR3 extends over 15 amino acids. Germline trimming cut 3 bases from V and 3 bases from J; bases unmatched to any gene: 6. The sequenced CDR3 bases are TGTGCCAGCAGTGTCCGGACTGGGGGAGTCTAT. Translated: CASSVRTGGVY. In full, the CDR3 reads CASSVRTGGVYEQYF.

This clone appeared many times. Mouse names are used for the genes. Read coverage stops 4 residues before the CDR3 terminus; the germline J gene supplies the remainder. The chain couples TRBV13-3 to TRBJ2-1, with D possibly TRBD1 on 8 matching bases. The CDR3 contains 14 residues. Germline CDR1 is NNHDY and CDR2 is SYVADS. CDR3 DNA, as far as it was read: TGTGCCAGCAGAATAACAGGGGGGGACGCT. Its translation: CASRITGGDA. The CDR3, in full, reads CASRITGGDAEQFF.

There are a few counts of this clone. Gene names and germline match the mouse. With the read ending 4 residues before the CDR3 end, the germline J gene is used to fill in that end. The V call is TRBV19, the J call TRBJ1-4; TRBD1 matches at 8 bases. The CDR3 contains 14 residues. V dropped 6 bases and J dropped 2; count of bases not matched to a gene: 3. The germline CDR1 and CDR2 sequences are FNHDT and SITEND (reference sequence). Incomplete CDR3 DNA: TGTGCCAGCAAACAGGGGGGATCCAACGAA. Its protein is CASKQGGSNE. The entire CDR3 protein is CASKQGGSNERLFF.

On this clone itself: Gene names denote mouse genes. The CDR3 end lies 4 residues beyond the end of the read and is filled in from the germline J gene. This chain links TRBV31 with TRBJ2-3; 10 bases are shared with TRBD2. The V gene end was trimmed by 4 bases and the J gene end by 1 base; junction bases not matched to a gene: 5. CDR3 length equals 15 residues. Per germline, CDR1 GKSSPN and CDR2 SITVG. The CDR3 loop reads CAWTPDWGGAETLYF. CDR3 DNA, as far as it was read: TGTGCCTGGACCCCAGACTGGGGGGGTGCAGAA.

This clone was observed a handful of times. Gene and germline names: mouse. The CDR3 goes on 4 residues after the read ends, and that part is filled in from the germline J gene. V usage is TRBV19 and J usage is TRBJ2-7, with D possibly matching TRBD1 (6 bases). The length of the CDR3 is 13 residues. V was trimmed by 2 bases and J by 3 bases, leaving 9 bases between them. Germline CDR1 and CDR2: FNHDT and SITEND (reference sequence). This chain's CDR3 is CASSMDSHYEQYF. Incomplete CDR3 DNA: TGTGCCAGCAGTATGGACAGTCACTAT.

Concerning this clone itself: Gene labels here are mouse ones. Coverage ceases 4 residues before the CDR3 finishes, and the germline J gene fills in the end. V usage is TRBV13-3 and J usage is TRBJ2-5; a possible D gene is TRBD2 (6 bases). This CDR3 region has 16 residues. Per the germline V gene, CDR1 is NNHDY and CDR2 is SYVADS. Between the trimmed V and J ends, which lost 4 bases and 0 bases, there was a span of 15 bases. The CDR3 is CASSSPWGLNQDTQYF. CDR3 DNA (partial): TGTGCCAGCAGTTCCCCCTGGGGTCTTAACCAAGAC.

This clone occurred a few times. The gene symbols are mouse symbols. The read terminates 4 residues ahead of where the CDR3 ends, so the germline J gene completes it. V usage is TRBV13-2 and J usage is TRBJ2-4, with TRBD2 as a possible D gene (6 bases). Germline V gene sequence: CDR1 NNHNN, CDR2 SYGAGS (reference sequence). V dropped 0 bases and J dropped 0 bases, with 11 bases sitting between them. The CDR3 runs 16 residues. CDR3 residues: CASGDGGTYSQNTLYF. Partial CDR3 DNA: TGTGCCAGCGGTGATGGAGGGACTTATAGTCAAAAC.